This TCR beta chain was documented in a study of T cells expressing NK-cell markers. Study context: From sorted CD3+CD56+NKG2C+, CD3+CD56+NKG2C- and CD3+CD56-NKG2C+ T cells came the TCR beta repertoires. Sequencing covered eight donors, seven HCMV-seropositive and one seronegative.

CDR3 size: 17 residues. The germline gives CDR1 SNHLY, CDR2 FYNNEI. 5'RACE template switching with UMIs generated TCR beta cDNA. TCRdb re-analyzed the 5' RACE reads; it lists each CDR3 protein once, without DNA. This repertoire includes about 260,000 distinct CDR3 sequences. What was sequenced was blood T cells: a sorted CD56 or NKG2C T cell subset, CD4+ or CD8+ T cells, or bulk PBMC T cells (not recorded which). This chain links TRBV2 with TRBJ2-1; the TCRdb call, TRBD2, lacks DNA for checking. The clonotype originates from a woman between 18 and 75 years old in good health. This chain's CDR3 is CASSEATTSGAPREQFF.